The next 23 T cell receptor beta chains were all read from a single sample in a study of PD-1 blockade in classical Hodgkin lymphoma. After autologous stem cell transplantation all patients relapsed, and prior brentuximab vedotin exposure differed between cohorts. Some clones are missing from TCRdb's copy, which holds only in-frame ones; the method was immunoSEQ multiplex PCR. Among approximately 150,000 clones listed, about 78% were seen once. This material consisted of peripheral blood mononuclear cells (PBMCs), taken before the second cycle of nivolumab. The source of these receptors is a human donor with classical Hodgkin lymphoma.

This rearrangement joins TRBV5-1 to TRBJ2-3; D perhaps matches TRBD1 (5 bases). CDR3 size: 17 residues. Between the trimmed V and J ends, which lost 3 bases and 2 bases, there was a span of 19 bases. CDR1 is SGHRS, CDR2 YFSETQ, per germline. The CDR3 bases are TGCGCCAGCAGCTCCCGGACACCAAGGGTCCCCACAGATACGCAGTATTTT. Its translation: CASSSRTPRVPTDTQYF.

The chain joins TRBV28 to TRBJ2-1; 7 bases are a match to TRBD2. Trimming removed 2 bases from V and 4 bases from J; junction bases left unmatched: 5. The germline V gene encodes CDR1 MDHEN and CDR2 SYDVKM. CDR3 length: 15 amino acids. The CDR3 DNA is TGTGCCAGCAGTTTACGACTAGCCTCGTACAATGAGCAGTTCTTC. This codes for CASSLRLASYNEQFF.

This chain connects TRBV6-6 to TRBJ2-1; perhaps TRBD2 as D (5 bases). V was cut by 3 bases and J by 9 bases, with 15 bases left in between. The germline V gene encodes CDR1 MNHNY and CDR2 SVGAGI (reference sequence). CDR3 size: 14 residues. This chain's CDR3 is CASSYSWGATEQFF. The CDR3 region has the DNA TGTGCCAGCAGTTATTCATGGGGAGCGACTGAGCAGTTCTTC.

The chain has TRBV6-5 and TRBJ2-5, with 11 bases lining up with TRBD2. This CDR3 region has 16 residues. The junction had 7 bases not matched to a gene; V was cut back by 2 bases and J by 5 bases. Germline lookup yields CDR1 MNHEY and CDR2 SVGAGI. This CDR3 reads CASSYPLAGGQETQYF. The CDR3 DNA reads TGTGCCAGCAGTTACCCGCTAGCGGGGGGCCAGGAGACCCAGTACTTC.

The chain combines TRBV6-6 with TRBJ1-3; D not resolved. The V and J ends lost 7 bases and 7 bases respectively, with 23 bases between them. The CDR3 extends over 16 amino acids. From germline, CDR1 is MNHNY and CDR2 SVGAGI (reference sequence). Written as DNA, the CDR3 is TGTGCCAGCATTAACGGTTGGAACATGCTCTGGAACACCATATATTTT. This gives the protein CASINGWNMLWNTIYF.

The V gene is TRBV28, the J gene TRBJ1-6; D not resolved. Germline V gene sequence: CDR1 MDHEN, CDR2 SYDVKM. The CDR3 is 17 amino acids. V dropped 3 bases and J dropped 0 bases, with 12 bases sitting between them. The CDR3: CASSFGIRSSYNSPLHF. The CDR3 DNA is TGTGCCAGCAGTTTTGGTATAAGGAGCTCCTATAATTCACCCCTCCACTTT.

The chain joins TRBV2 to TRBJ2-7, with D perhaps matching TRBD2 (6 bases). The germline gives CDR1 SNHLY, CDR2 FYNNEI. This CDR3 has 13 amino acids. V was shortened by 6 bases and J by 3 bases, with 12 bases between the two germline ends. The CDR3 nucleotides read TGTGCCAGCAGCCCGGGAGTTATCTACGAGCAGTACTTC. Its protein product is CASSPGVIYEQYF.

The rearrangement joins TRBV27 to TRBJ1-1; TRBD1 agrees at 10 bases. The germline V gene encodes CDR1 MNHEY and CDR2 SMNVEV (reference sequence). The ends lost 6 bases at V and 7 bases at J; junction bases unmatched: 2. The CDR3 contains 12 residues. The chain's CDR3 is CASRGQGFEAFF. The CDR3 region has the DNA TGTGCCAGCAGGGGACAGGGGTTTGAAGCTTTCTTT.

V gene TRBV13 combines with J gene TRBJ2-1; the match to TRBD2 covers 9 bases. CDR1 is PRHDT, CDR2 FYEKMQ, per germline (reference sequence). J gave up 6 bases and V 4 bases, and 4 bases lay outside the gene matches. The CDR3 runs 14 residues. The CDR3 is CASSSGLAGNEQFF. The CDR3 DNA sequence: TGTGCCAGCAGCTCGGGACTAGCAGGCAATGAGCAGTTCTTC.

V is TRBV19 and J is TRBJ1-1; the D is unclear. V lost 1 base and J 4 bases, leaving 7 bases between the germline ends. This CDR3 is 13 amino acids long. Per germline, CDR1 LNHDA and CDR2 SQIVND (reference sequence). The CDR3 nucleotides are TGTGCCAGTAGTATAGTGCCGGGCACTGAAGCTTTCTTT. This encodes CASSIVPGTEAFF.

The rearrangement joins TRBV11-1 to TRBJ1-1; D may be TRBD1 (5 bases). The V end was cut by 3 bases, the J end by 5 bases, with 13 bases between. The CDR3 sequence is 14 residues long. CDR1 is SGHAT and CDR2 is FQDESV in the germline V gene (reference sequence). CDR3: CASSFSGAGTEAFF. The CDR3 nucleotides read TGTGCCAGCAGCTTTTCCGGGGCCGGGACTGAAGCTTTCTTT.

The chain links TRBV28 to TRBJ2-7; 10 bases match TRBD2. The J segment lost 6 bases and the V segment lost 5 bases, leaving 7 bases of the junction unmatched. This CDR3 is built from 14 residues. Germline values: CDR1 MDHEN, CDR2 SYDVKM. CDR3 nucleotides: TGTGCCAGCAGTGATCCGGGACTAGCGATCGAGCAGTACTTC. Translation: CASSDPGLAIEQYF.

The rearrangement links TRBV12-5 to TRBJ1-1; 7 bases fit TRBD1. Germline V gives CDR1 LGHNT, CDR2 FRNRAP. CDR3 size: 14 residues. Losses at the gene ends were 7 bases for V and 7 bases for J; bases not matched to a gene: 12. CDR3 protein: CASALDRVRSEAFF. The DNA of the CDR3 is TGTGCTAGTGCCCTCGACAGGGTGCGGAGTGAAGCTTTCTTT.

This rearrangement joins TRBV10-3 to TRBJ2-3; the D gene is possibly TRBD1 (5 bases). This CDR3 has 15 amino acids. V lost 2 bases to trimming and J lost 5 bases, with 14 bases between them. Looked up from germline, CDR1 is ENHRY and CDR2 is SYGVKD. CDR3 residues: CAISENPITGDTQYF. CDR3 sequence (DNA): TGTGCCATCAGTGAGAACCCTATCACAGGAGATACGCAGTATTTT.

In its sample, this clone was seen once. The chain uses TRBV5-1 and TRBJ2-3; D possibly corresponds to TRBD2 (6 bases). Germline assignment: CDR1 SGHRS and CDR2 YFSETQ. Trimming cost V 3 bases and J 2 bases, with 10 bases left between them. The CDR3 spans 14 residues. CDR3 sequence reads: CASSSREYTDTQYF. In DNA, the CDR3 is TGCGCCAGCAGCTCCCGGGAGTACACAGATACGCAGTATTTT.

This chain uses TRBV5-1 with TRBJ1-3; no firm D call. V lost 1 base, J lost 0 bases, and 8 bases lay in between. In germline, CDR1 is SGHRS, CDR2 YFSETQ. CDR3 length: 15 amino acids. In DNA, the CDR3 is TGCGCCAGCAGCTTGTCCAGAGACTCTGGAAACACCATATATTTT. Its translation is CASSLSRDSGNTIYF.

This chain links TRBV19 with TRBJ2-1, with 7 bases matching TRBD2. Germline V gene data show CDR1 as LNHDA and CDR2 as SQIVND (reference sequence). V dropped 6 bases and J dropped 1; count of bases not matched to a gene: 3. CDR3 size: 14 residues. The CDR3, as DNA: TGTGCCAGTAGCCCACTAGCGTCCTACAATGAGCAGTTCTTC. This translates into CASSPLASYNEQFF.

This clone was found once. The V gene is TRBV4-1, the J gene TRBJ2-3, with 8 bases that match TRBD2. With 5 bases clipped from V and 0 bases from J, the junction kept 7 bases outside the gene matches. Germline V gives CDR1 MGHRA, CDR2 YSYEKL. This CDR3 region has 16 residues. The CDR3 sequence: CASSAIRGGSTDTQYF. Written as DNA, the CDR3 is TGCGCCAGCAGCGCCATCCGGGGGGGGAGCACAGATACGCAGTATTTT.

The chain recombines TRBV27 with TRBJ2-2, with no clear D. V lost 0 bases to trimming and J lost 8 bases, with 1 base between them. The CDR3 spans 11 residues. CDR1 is MNHEY and CDR2 is SMNVEV in the germline V gene (reference sequence). CDR3 amino acids: CASSLSGELFF. In DNA, the CDR3 is TGTGCCAGCAGTTTATCTGGGGAGCTGTTTTTT.

The rearrangement links TRBV11-2 to TRBJ2-1; the match to TRBD2 covers 11 bases. The CDR3 runs to 16 residues. Germline V gene data show CDR1 as SGHAT and CDR2 as FQNNGV. With V trimmed by 5 bases and J by 4 bases, 7 bases remained unmatched. The CDR3 protein is CASSPGLAAPYNEQFF. Written as DNA, the CDR3 is TGTGCCAGCAGCCCGGGACTAGCGGCACCTTACAATGAGCAGTTCTTC.

V is TRBV9 and J is TRBJ2-3; tentative D call: TRBD1 (6 bases). Germline V CDR1 and CDR2: SGDLS, YYNGEE. The CDR3 length is 17 residues. V lost 4 bases to trimming and J lost 3 bases, with 21 bases between them. The CDR3 spells CASSPKHRALGTDTQYF. The CDR3 coding sequence is TGTGCCAGCAGCCCTAAACACAGGGCTCTGGGTACAGATACGCAGTATTTT.

This clone was counted between two and nine times. This rearrangement joins TRBV5-1 to TRBJ1-3; D not resolved. There are 13 residues in the CDR3. CDR1 is SGHRS and CDR2 is YFSETQ in the germline V gene. V was cut by 2 bases and J by 4 bases, with 7 bases left in between. CDR3 bases: TGCGCCAGCAGCTTAACCGGGGGAAACACCATATATTTT. Encoded protein: CASSLTGGNTIYF.

The sample holds a few counts of this clone. The chain's CDR3 is CASSYLDRGGETQYF. Written as DNA, the CDR3 is TGTGCCAGCAGTTACTTGGACAGGGGTGGAGAGACCCAGTACTTC. The chain recombines TRBV6-5 with TRBJ2-5; the match to TRBD1 covers 9 bases. The CDR3 contains 15 residues. V gave up 1 base and J gave up 4 bases; unmatched junction bases: 4. Germline V gene lookup returns CDR1 MNHEY and CDR2 SVGAGI.